This T cell receptor beta chain was sequenced during a study of blood T cell repertoires in COVID-19. Sequencing was performed with immunoSEQ multiplex PCR; in TCRdb, only in-frame clones are kept and a portion is missing. The sample holds about 180,000 clones, roughly 90% seen once. The CDR3 covers 16 residues. Germline V gene sequence: CDR1 MGHRA, CDR2 YSYEKL. V lost 3 bases, J lost 8 bases, and 12 bases stayed unmatched. The clonotype originates from a human donor with acute COVID-19. The donor label of this sample is uncertain. Sequenced sample: PBMCs or T cells enriched from blood (not recorded which). The genes are TRBV4-1 and TRBJ2-2, with TRBD1 matching over 7 bases. The CDR3 DNA is TGCGCCAGCAGCCAGCTACAGGGGACGGCTAGAGGGGAGCTGTTTTTT. Protein product: CASSQLQGTARGELFF.